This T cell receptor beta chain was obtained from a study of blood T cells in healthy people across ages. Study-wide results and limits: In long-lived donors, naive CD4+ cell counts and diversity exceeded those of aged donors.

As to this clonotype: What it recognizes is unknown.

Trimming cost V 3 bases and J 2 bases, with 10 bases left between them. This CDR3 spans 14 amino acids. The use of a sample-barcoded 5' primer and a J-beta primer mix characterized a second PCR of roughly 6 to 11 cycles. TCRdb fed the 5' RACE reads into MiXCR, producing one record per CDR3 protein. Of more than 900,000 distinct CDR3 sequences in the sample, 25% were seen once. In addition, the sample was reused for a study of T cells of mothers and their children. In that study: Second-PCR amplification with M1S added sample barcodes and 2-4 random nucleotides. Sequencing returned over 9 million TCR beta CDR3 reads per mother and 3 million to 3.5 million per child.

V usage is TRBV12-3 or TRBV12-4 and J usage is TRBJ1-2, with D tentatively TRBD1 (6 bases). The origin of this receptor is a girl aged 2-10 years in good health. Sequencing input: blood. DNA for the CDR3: TGTGCCAGCAGTTTTACAGGGCTCAACTATGGCTACACCTTC. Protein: CASSFTGLNYGYTF.